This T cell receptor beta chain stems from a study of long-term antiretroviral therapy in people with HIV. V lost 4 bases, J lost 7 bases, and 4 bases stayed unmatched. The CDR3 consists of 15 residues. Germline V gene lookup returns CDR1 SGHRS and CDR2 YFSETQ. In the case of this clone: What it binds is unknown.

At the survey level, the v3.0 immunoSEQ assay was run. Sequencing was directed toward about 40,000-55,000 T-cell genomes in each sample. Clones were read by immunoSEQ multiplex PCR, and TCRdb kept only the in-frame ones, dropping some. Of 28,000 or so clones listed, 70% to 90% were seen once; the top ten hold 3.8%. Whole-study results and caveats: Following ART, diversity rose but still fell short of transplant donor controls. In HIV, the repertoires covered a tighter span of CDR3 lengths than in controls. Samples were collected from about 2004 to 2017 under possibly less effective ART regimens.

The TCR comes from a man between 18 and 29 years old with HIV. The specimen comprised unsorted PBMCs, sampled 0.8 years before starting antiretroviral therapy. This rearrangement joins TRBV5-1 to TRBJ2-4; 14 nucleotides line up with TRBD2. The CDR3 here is CASSGGLAGANIQYF. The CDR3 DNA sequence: TGCGCCAGCAGCGGGGGACTAGCGGGAGCCAACATTCAGTACTTC.